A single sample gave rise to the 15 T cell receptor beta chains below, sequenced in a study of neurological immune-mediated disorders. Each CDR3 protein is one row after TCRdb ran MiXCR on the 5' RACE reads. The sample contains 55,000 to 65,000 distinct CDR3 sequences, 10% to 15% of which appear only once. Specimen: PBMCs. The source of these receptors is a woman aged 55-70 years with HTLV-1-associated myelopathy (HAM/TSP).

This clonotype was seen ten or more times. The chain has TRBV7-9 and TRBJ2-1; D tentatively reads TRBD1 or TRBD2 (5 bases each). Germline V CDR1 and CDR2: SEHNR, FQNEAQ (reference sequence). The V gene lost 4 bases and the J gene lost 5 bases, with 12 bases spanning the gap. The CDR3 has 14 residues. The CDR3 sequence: CASSSGTYDNEQFF. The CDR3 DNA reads TGTGCCAGCAGCTCCGGGACGTACGACAATGAGCAGTTCTTC.

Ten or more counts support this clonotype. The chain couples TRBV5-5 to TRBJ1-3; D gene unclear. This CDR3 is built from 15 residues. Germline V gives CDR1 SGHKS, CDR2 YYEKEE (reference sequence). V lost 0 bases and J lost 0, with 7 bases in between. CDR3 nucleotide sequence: TGTGCCAGCAGCTTGGAGAGTAACTCTGGAAACACCATATATTTT. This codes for CASSLESNSGNTIYF.

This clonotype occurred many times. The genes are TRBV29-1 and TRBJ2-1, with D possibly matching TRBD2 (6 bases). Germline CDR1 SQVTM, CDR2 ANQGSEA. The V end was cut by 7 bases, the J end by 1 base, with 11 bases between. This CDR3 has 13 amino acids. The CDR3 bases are TGCAGCGCACTTAGCGGATCCTACAATGAGCAGTTCTTC. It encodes CSALSGSYNEQFF.

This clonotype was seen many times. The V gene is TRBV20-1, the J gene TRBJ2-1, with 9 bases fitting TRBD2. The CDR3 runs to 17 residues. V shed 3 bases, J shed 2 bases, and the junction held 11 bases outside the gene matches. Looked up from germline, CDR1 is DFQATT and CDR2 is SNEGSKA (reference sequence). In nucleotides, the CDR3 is TGCAGTGCTAGGATACGACTAGCGGAAAACGCCTACAATGAGCAGTTCTTC. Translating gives CSARIRLAENAYNEQFF.

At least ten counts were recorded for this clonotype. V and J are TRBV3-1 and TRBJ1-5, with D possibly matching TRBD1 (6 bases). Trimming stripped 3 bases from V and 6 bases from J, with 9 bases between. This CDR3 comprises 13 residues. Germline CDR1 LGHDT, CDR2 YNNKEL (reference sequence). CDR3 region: CASSQGAVQPQHF. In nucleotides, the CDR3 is TGTGCCAGCAGCCAGGGGGCGGTTCAGCCCCAGCATTTT. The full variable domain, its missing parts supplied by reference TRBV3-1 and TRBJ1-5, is DTAVSQTPKYLVTQMGNDKSIKCEQNLGHDTMYWYKQDSKKFLKIMFSYNNKELIINETVPNRFSPKSPDKAHLNLHINSLELGDSAVYFCASSQGAVQPQHFGDGTRLSIL.

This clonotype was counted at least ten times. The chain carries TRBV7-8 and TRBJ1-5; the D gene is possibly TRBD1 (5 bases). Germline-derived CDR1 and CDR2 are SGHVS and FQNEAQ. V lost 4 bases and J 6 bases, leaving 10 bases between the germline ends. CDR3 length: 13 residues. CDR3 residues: CASSSRGGQPQHF. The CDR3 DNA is TGTGCCAGCAGCTCCCGGGGGGGTCAGCCCCAGCATTTT.

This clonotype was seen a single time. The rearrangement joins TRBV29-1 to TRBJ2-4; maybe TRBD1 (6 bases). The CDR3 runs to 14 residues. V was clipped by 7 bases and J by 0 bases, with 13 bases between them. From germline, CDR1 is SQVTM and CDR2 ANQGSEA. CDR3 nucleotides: TGCAGCGCCCACTGGACAGTAGCCAAAAACATTCAGTACTTC. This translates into CSAHWTVAKNIQYF.

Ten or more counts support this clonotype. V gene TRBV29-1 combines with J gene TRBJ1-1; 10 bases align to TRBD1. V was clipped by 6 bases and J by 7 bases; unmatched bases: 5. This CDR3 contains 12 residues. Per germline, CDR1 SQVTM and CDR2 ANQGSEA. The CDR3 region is CSVAWDRGEAFF. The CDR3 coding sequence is TGCAGCGTAGCGTGGGACAGGGGTGAAGCTTTCTTT. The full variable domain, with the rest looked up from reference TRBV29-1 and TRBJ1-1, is SAVISQKPSRDICQRGTSLTIQCQVDSQVTMMFWYRQQPGQSLTLIATANQGSEATYESGFVIDKFPISRPNLTFSTLTVSNMSPEDSSIYLCSVAWDRGEAFFGQGTRLTVV.

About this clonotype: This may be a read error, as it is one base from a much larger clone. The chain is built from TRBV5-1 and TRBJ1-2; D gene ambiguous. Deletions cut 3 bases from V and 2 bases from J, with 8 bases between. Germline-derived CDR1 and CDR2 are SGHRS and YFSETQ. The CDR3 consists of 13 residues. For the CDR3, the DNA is TGCGCCAGCAGCTCGGTACAAAACTATGGCTACACCTTC. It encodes CASSSVQNYGYTF.

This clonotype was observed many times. For the CDR3, the DNA is TGTGCCAGCAGCCTTATAATGGGGTACGAGCAGTACTTC. This translates into CASSLIMGYEQYF. The chain has TRBV12-3 or TRBV12-4 and TRBJ2-7, with D uncertain. Trimming removed 6 bases from V and 4 bases from J, with 13 bases in between. CDR3 length: 13 residues.

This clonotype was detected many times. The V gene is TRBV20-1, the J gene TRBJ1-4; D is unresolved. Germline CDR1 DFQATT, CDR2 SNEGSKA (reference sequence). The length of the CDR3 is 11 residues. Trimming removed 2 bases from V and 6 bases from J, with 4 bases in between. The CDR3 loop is CSARRDEKLFF. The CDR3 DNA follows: TGCAGTGCTAGACGGGATGAAAAACTGTTTTTT.

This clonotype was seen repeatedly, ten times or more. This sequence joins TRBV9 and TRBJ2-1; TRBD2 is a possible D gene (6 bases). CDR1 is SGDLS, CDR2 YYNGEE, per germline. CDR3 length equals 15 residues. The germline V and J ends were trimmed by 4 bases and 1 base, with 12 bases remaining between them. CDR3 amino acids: CASSFGLNSYNEQFF. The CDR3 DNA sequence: TGTGCCAGCAGCTTCGGACTAAATTCCTACAATGAGCAGTTCTTC.

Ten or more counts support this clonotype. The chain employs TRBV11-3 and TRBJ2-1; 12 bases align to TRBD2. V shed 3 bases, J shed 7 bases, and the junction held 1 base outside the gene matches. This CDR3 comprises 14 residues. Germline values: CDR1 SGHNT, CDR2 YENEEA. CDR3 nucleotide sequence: TGTGCCAGCAGCTTCGGACTAGCGGGGAATGAGCAGTTCTTC. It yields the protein CASSFGLAGNEQFF.

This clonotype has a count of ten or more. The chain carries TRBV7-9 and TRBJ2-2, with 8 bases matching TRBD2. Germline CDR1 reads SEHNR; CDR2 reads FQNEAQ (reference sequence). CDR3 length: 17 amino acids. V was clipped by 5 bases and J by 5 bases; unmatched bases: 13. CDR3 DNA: TGTGCCAGCAGCAGGGACCCCAGCGGGAGAGAAACCGGGGAGCTGTTTTTT. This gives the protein CASSRDPSGRETGELFF.

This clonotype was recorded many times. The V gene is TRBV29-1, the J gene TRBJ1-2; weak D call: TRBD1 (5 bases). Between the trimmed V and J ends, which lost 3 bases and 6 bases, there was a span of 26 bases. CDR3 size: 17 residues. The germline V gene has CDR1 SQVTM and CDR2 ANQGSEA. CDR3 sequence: CSVDGGDFQGLKDGYTF. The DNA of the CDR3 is TGCAGCGTTGATGGGGGTGATTTTCAGGGCCTAAAGGATGGCTACACCTTC.